This TCR beta chain was identified in a study of cytomegalovirus exposure and HLA in healthy donors. In its sample, this clone was seen a few times. PCR amplification relied on 60 Vbeta primers (plus 13 Jbeta primers). Clones were read by immunoSEQ multiplex PCR, and TCRdb kept only the in-frame ones, dropping some. The sample includes 50,000 to 65,000 clones, around 80% of them seen just once. The specimen sequenced was PBMCs. This receptor was taken from a woman in her forties in good health and CMV-seropositive.

In nucleotides, the CDR3 is TGCGCCAGTAGCGGGGGGGCGGCAGATACGCAGTATTTT. Translated, it gives CASSGGAADTQYF. The genes are TRBV5-1 and TRBJ2-3, with TRBD2 matching 11 bases. Germline CDR1 SGHRS, CDR2 YFSETQ. The V segment lost 8 bases and the J segment 4 bases; nucleotides outside the gene matches: 3. This CDR3 has 13 amino acids.